The 32 T cell receptor beta chains given below trace back to one sample, sequenced in a study of T cells in Graves' hyperthyroidism and ophthalmopathy. Regions amplified from RNA transcripts were the TCR beta CDR3 regions. The primer set for the first-round RT-PCR of the TCR CDR3 was HTBI. TCRdb reanalysed the multiplex PCR reads using MiXCR and keeps one entry per CDR3 protein. Of 300,000 to 350,000 distinct CDR3 sequences in the sample, around 13% are singletons; the top ten hold approximately 23%. Material: blood. These receptors originate from a woman under 40 with Graves' hyperthyroidism.

About this clonotype itself: A single base separates this from a much larger clone, so it may be a read error. The chain carries TRBV24-1 and TRBJ2-7; 7 bases are shared with TRBD1. There are 15 residues in the CDR3. V lost 4 bases to trimming and J lost 7 bases; unmatched junction nucleotides: 12. Germline loops: CDR1 KGHDR, CDR2 SFDVKD. The CDR3, as DNA: TGTGCCACCAGTGACCGGGACAGTGACTTATATGAGCAGTACTTC. Its protein is CATSDRDSDLYEQYF.

The rearrangement links TRBV18 to TRBJ2-7, with TRBD1 as a possible D gene (5 bases). CDR3 length: 14 amino acids. The germline V gene has CDR1 KGHSH and CDR2 LQKENI. Trimming took off 1 base at V and 0 bases at J, with 7 bases between the two ends. CDR3 nucleotides: TGTGCCAGCTCACCACAGGGGAACTCCTACGAGCAGTACTTC. Encoded protein: CASSPQGNSYEQYF.

V gene TRBV3-1 combines with J gene TRBJ2-7, with 13 bases that match TRBD2. Germline CDR1 reads LGHDT; CDR2 reads YNNKEL (reference sequence). The trim removed 1 base at V and 4 bases at J, leaving 4 bases unmatched. The CDR3 loop spans 16 amino acids. The CDR3 DNA reads TGTGCCAGCAGCCAAGGGACTAGCGGGAGTGGTTACGAGCAGTACTTC. Protein: CASSQGTSGSGYEQYF.

A note on this clonotype: It may be a read error: a sequence one base away is much more abundant. The V call is TRBV30, the J call TRBJ1-1; D remains unclear. The CDR3 is 12 residues long. Per the germline V gene, CDR1 is GTSNPN and CDR2 is SVGIG (reference sequence). The CDR3 loop is CAWVRLNTEALF. The CDR3 nucleotides are TGTGCCTGGGTACGGCTGAACACTGAAGCTCTCTTT.

V and J are TRBV19 and TRBJ1-5, with TRBD1 matching over 8 bases. This CDR3 spans 13 amino acids. J lost 9 bases, V lost 7 bases, and 8 bases had no gene match. Germline assignment: CDR1 LNHDA and CDR2 SQIVND (reference sequence). In DNA form, the CDR3 reads TGTGCCAGTAAGGACAGGGTGTTTTGGCCCCAGCATTTT. Translated: CASKDRVFWPQHF. Drawing the rest from reference TRBV19 and TRBJ1-5, the complete variable domain is DGGITQSPKYLFRKEGQNVTLSCEQNLNHDAMYWYRQDPGQGLRLIYYSQIVNDFQKGDIAEGYSVSREKKESFPLTVTSAQKNPTAFYLCASKDRVFWPQHFGDGTRLSIL.

Many counts were recorded for this clonotype. J is TRBJ2-3 and V is TRBV28; D call uncertain. The CDR3 has 13 residues. The germline gives CDR1 MDHEN, CDR2 SYDVKM. Trimming cost V 3 bases and J 7 bases, with 11 bases left between them. The chain's CDR3 is CASSLSGSNTQYF. In DNA, the CDR3 is TGTGCCAGCAGTTTGTCCGGATCTAATACGCAGTATTTT.

This clonotype was recorded many times. The chain carries TRBV20-1 and TRBJ2-1; D might be TRBD1 (7 bases). CDR3 length equals 15 residues. The V and J ends lost 1 base and 10 bases respectively, with 20 bases between them. Germline V gene sequence: CDR1 DFQATT, CDR2 SNEGSKA (reference sequence). The CDR3 region has the DNA TGCAGTGCTAGAGTCGGCGGGACAGTTTCCCCGGAGCAGTTCTTC. It specifies CSARVGGTVSPEQFF.

A remark on this clonotype: A much larger clone lies a single base off, so this may be a read error. The V gene is TRBV2, the J gene TRBJ1-1; a possible D gene is TRBD1 (6 bases). Germline V CDR1 and CDR2: SNHLY, FYNNEI. There are 16 residues in the CDR3. V was cut by 7 bases and J by 3 bases, with 21 bases left in between. In DNA form, the CDR3 reads TGTGCCAGCAAAAACCCTCACGGGGGGGCGGACACTGAAGCTTTCTTT. Protein sequence: CASKNPHGGADTEAFF.

Of note for this clonotype: This may be a read error: a much more frequent sequence differs by one nucleotide. Because the CDR3 is missing its conserved closing phenylalanine or tryptophan, this is likely a read error. This chain connects TRBV15 to TRBJ2-1; a weak D match, TRBD1 (6 bases). The germline V gene encodes CDR1 LNHNV and CDR2 YYDKDF (reference sequence). Between the trimmed V and J ends, which lost 0 bases and 5 bases, there was a span of 11 bases. There are 15 residues in the CDR3. The CDR3 DNA follows: TGTGCCACCAGCAGAGATCTGGGGGCGGACAATGAGCAGTTCCTC. It yields the protein CATSRDLGADNEQFL.

V is TRBV11-2 and J is TRBJ2-5; the D gene is possibly TRBD2 (5 bases). V lost 0 bases and J 10 bases, leaving 9 bases between the germline ends. The CDR3 has 12 amino acids. Per the germline V gene, CDR1 is SGHAT and CDR2 is FQNNGV. The CDR3 loop is CASSLERAVQYF. For the CDR3, the DNA is TGTGCCAGCAGCTTAGAGAGGGCAGTCCAGTACTTC. The full variable domain, its missing parts supplied by reference TRBV11-2 and TRBJ2-5, is EAGVAQSPRYKIIEKRQSVAFWCNPISGHATLYWYQQILGQGPKLLIQFQNNGVVDDSQLPKDRFSAERLKGVDSTLKIQPAKLEDSAVYLCASSLERAVQYFGPGTRLLVL.

This clonotype appeared many times. The chain uses TRBV7-8 and TRBJ2-3; D ambiguous. The germline V gene encodes CDR1 SGHVS and CDR2 FQNEAQ. Trimming removed 6 bases from V and 8 bases from J, with 21 bases in between. The CDR3 loop spans 15 amino acids. The CDR3 sequence is CASSPRLMGTFTQYF. DNA for the CDR3: TGTGCCAGCAGTCCCCGCCTTATGGGAACCTTTACGCAGTATTTT. The full variable domain, completed using reference TRBV7-8 and TRBJ2-3, is GAGVSQSPRYKVAKRGQDVALRCDPISGHVSLFWYQQALGQGPEFLTYFQNEAQLDKSGLPSDRFFAERPEGSVSTLKIQRTQQEDSAVYLCASSPRLMGTFTQYFGPGTRLTVL.

The chain couples TRBV6-1 to TRBJ2-3; TRBD2 matches 11 bases. This CDR3 has 18 amino acids. CDR1 and CDR2 (germline): MNHNS, SASEGT. Trimming removed 7 bases from V and 2 bases from J; junction bases left unmatched: 14. CDR3 loop: CASTTPAGTSGLTDTQYF. CDR3 sequence (DNA): TGTGCCAGCACTACCCCCGCCGGGACTAGCGGACTCACAGATACGCAGTATTTT.

This clonotype was observed many times. Written as DNA, the CDR3 is TGTGCCAGCAGCTTCGGGGGCGCAGATACGCAGTATTTT. Protein: CASSFGGADTQYF. J is TRBJ2-3 and V is TRBV7-9; D could derive from TRBD1 or TRBD2 (6 bases each). Germline V CDR1 and CDR2: SEHNR, FQNEAQ (reference sequence). The V and J ends lost 3 bases and 4 bases respectively, with 8 bases between them. The CDR3 consists of 13 residues.

In its sample, this clonotype was seen many times. DNA of the CDR3: TGTGCCAGTAAGTTTAAGAACACTGAAGCTTTCTTT. Residues: CASKFKNTEAFF. The chain uses TRBV19 and TRBJ1-1; D is unresolved. V was clipped by 7 bases and J by 1 base, with 7 bases between them. The length of the CDR3 is 12 residues. The germline V gene encodes CDR1 LNHDA and CDR2 SQIVND (reference sequence).

This chain connects TRBV6-5 to TRBJ2-5; D gene unclear. Trimming cost V 0 bases and J 4 bases, with 18 bases left between them. This CDR3 has 17 residues. Germline values: CDR1 MNHEY, CDR2 SVGAGI. The CDR3 coding sequence is TGTGCCAGCAGTTACTCGACAACGACCCGGTGGGGAGAGACCCAGTACTTC. It codes for CASSYSTTTRWGETQYF.

The chain has TRBV10-2 and TRBJ1-5; D is unresolved. Germline assignment: CDR1 WSHSY and CDR2 SAAADI. The CDR3 spans 12 residues. V was clipped by 3 bases and J by 5 bases, with 5 bases between them. Here the CDR3 reads CASSDGDQPQHF. CDR3 sequence (DNA): TGCGCCAGCAGTGACGGTGATCAGCCCCAGCATTTT.

Concerning this clonotype itself: A much larger clone differs by one base, so this may be a read error. The chain carries TRBV2 and TRBJ1-6; 9 bases line up with TRBD1. The junction had 3 bases not matched to a gene; V was cut back by 8 bases and J by 7 bases. This CDR3 region has 13 residues. Germline values: CDR1 SNHLY, CDR2 FYNNEI. The CDR3 DNA reads as TGTGCCAGCGTAGACAGGGGGAATTCACCCCTCCACTTT. Translation gives CASVDRGNSPLHF. Complete variable domain (other parts from reference TRBV2 and TRBJ1-6): EPEVTQTPSHQVTQMGQEVILRCVPISNHLYFYWYRQILGQKVEFLVSFYNNEISEKSEIFDDQFSVERPDGSNFTLKIRSTKLEDSAMYFCASVDRGNSPLHFGNGTRLTVT.

Comments on this clonotype: A junction end diverges from the germline sequence, so it may reflect a read error. V usage is TRBV20-1 and J usage is TRBJ2-1; the match to TRBD2 covers 15 bases. This CDR3 has 18 amino acids. Germline CDR1 DFQATT, CDR2 SNEGSKA (reference sequence). DNA for the CDR3: TGCGGTGCCCCACGATCCTACTCCGGGACTAGCGGGAGGCTTGGGGAGTTCTTC. Amino acids: CGAPRSYSGTSGRLGEFF.

This clonotype was counted at least ten times. This chain joins TRBV29-1 and TRBJ2-7; TRBD2 matches 8 bases. Germline CDR1 and CDR2: SQVTM and ANQGSEA. The CDR3 spans 12 residues. V shed 4 bases and J 3 bases; nucleotides not matched to a gene: 2. The CDR3 DNA is TGCAGCGTTGCTCGGGAGGGCTACGAGCAGTACTTC. It translates to CSVAREGYEQYF.

There are a few counts of this clonotype. J is TRBJ2-2 and V is TRBV7-9; no clear D gene. The germline V and J ends were trimmed by 4 bases and 1 base, with 10 bases remaining between them. The CDR3 totals 15 residues. Germline V gene lookup returns CDR1 SEHNR and CDR2 FQNEAQ (reference sequence). CDR3 coding DNA: TGTGCCAGCAGCTCAAGACTGGGGAACACCGGGGAGCTGTTTTTT. As protein: CASSSRLGNTGELFF.

This clonotype was recorded many times. Written as DNA, the CDR3 is TGTGCCAGCTATTACCGTAGCACTGAAGCTTTCTTT. It codes for CASYYRSTEAFF. The rearrangement links TRBV6-1 to TRBJ1-1; D unclear. The CDR3 length is 12 residues. V was cut by 8 bases and J by 4 bases, with 11 bases left in between. Germline V CDR1 and CDR2: MNHNS, SASEGT.

The chain uses TRBV28 and TRBJ2-4; 12 positions match TRBD1. The CDR3 has 17 residues. CDR1 and CDR2 from the germline V gene are MDHEN and SYDVKM. Trimming took 3 bases from V and 7 from J; bases not matched to a gene: 10. CDR3 nucleotides: TGTGCCAGCAGTTTTAGGGGACAGGGGGCGCCGCGGAACATTCAGTACTTC. Translated: CASSFRGQGAPRNIQYF.

This clonotype was seen repeatedly, ten times or more. CDR3 sequence (DNA): TGTGCCAGCAGTTTAAGGGACATTAATTACGAGCAGTACTTC. It encodes CASSLRDINYEQYF. This chain joins TRBV28 and TRBJ2-7; maybe TRBD1 (6 bases). V was cut by 2 bases and J by 4 bases, with 12 bases left in between. The CDR3 has 14 amino acids. Germline CDR1 MDHEN, CDR2 SYDVKM. The whole variable domain, remainder taken from reference TRBV28 and TRBJ2-7, is DVKVTQSSRYLVKRTGEKVFLECVQDMDHENMFWYRQDPGLGLRLIYFSYDVKMKEKGDIPEGYSVSREKKERFSLILESASTNQTSMYLCASSLRDINYEQYFGPGTRLTVT.

This clonotype was counted between two and nine times. This sequence joins TRBV7-8 and TRBJ2-7; a weak D match, TRBD2 (6 bases). There are 17 residues in the CDR3. Trimming removed 5 bases from V and 3 bases from J, with 23 bases in between. Germline CDR1 is SGHVS and CDR2 is FQNEAQ. CDR3 amino acids: CASSPEEGPNEFYEQYF. The CDR3 DNA sequence: TGTGCCAGCAGCCCCGAGGAGGGTCCGAACGAATTCTACGAGCAGTACTTC.

This clonotype has just a few counts. The genes are TRBV29-1 and TRBJ2-3, with D perhaps TRBD2 (6 bases). Germline CDR1 reads SQVTM; CDR2 reads ANQGSEA. This CDR3 has 12 amino acids. Trimming took off 8 bases at V and 12 bases at J, with 21 bases between the two ends. The CDR3 is CSIGRSDTIQYF. The CDR3 nucleotides are TGCAGCATAGGGAGGTCCGATACCATACAGTATTTT.

The sample holds many counts of this clonotype. This chain uses TRBV20-1 with TRBJ2-5; 11 bases are a match to TRBD2. Losses at the gene ends were 0 bases for V and 5 bases for J; bases not matched to a gene: 5. The germline gives CDR1 DFQATT, CDR2 SNEGSKA (reference sequence). This CDR3 region has 15 residues. As DNA, the CDR3 is TGCAGTGCTAGAGATAGCGGGAGGGCCGGGGAGACCCAGTACTTC. Protein product: CSARDSGRAGETQYF.

This clonotype was recorded many times. The chain joins TRBV7-2 to TRBJ2-7; D might be TRBD2 (6 bases). This CDR3 is 13 amino acids long. Germline V gene data show CDR1 as SGHTA and CDR2 as FQGNSA. V gave up 2 bases and J gave up 3 bases, with 8 bases separating them. This CDR3 is CASSLWRDYEQYF. In DNA, the CDR3 is TGTGCCAGCAGCTTATGGCGGGACTACGAGCAGTACTTC.

This clonotype was counted at least ten times. The CDR3 here is CATSRTGDGNQPQHF. Written as DNA, the CDR3 is TGTGCCACCAGCCGGACAGGCGATGGAAATCAGCCCCAGCATTTT. This sequence joins TRBV24-1 and TRBJ1-5; TRBD1 matches 7 bases. The CDR3 loop spans 15 amino acids. V dropped 7 bases and J dropped 4; count of bases not matched to a gene: 9. Germline V gives CDR1 KGHDR, CDR2 SFDVKD.

The chain links TRBV15 to TRBJ2-1; 10 bases map to TRBD1. With 0 bases clipped from V and 8 bases from J, the junction kept 7 bases outside the gene matches. The CDR3 sequence is 16 residues long. Germline CDR1 LNHNV, CDR2 YYDKDF (reference sequence). The CDR3 sequence: CATSRDLGQGSYEQFF. As DNA, the CDR3 is TGTGCCACCAGCAGAGATCTGGGACAGGGGTCCTATGAGCAGTTCTTC.

This clonotype was observed many times. The rearrangement joins TRBV11-2 to TRBJ1-2, with a weak D call TRBD1 (5 bases). The V end lost 1 base, the J end lost 4 bases, and 10 bases lay between the germline ends. The CDR3 length is 14 residues. The germline V gene encodes CDR1 SGHAT and CDR2 FQNNGV. The CDR3 reads CASSLGGQGYGYTF. Written as DNA, the CDR3 is TGTGCCAGCAGCTTAGGAGGACAAGGCTATGGCTACACCTTC.

This clonotype was seen a few times. The V and J genes are TRBV10-2 and TRBJ1-1; tentative D call: TRBD1 (6 bases). Per germline, CDR1 WSHSY and CDR2 SAAADI. With 5 bases removed from V and 7 bases from J, the gap between germline ends came to 11 bases. The CDR3 is made up of 12 amino acids. The CDR3, as DNA: TGCGCCAGCAGTACTATAGGGGGTGAAGCTTTCTTT. This translates into CASSTIGGEAFF.

The chain joins TRBV29-1 to TRBJ2-7; D unclear. CDR1 SQVTM and CDR2 ANQGSEA come from the germline V gene. CDR3 length: 12 residues. With 2 bases removed from V and 1 base from J, the gap between germline ends came to 6 bases. The CDR3 DNA follows: TGCAGCGTTGAATCTGGTTCCTACGAGCAGTACTTC. It encodes CSVESGSYEQYF.